The sequence of this T cell receptor beta chain was determined in a study of cytomegalovirus exposure and HLA in healthy donors. General observations from the study: With later analysis, a missense DCLRE1C variant became linked to TCR beta V- and J-gene trimming.

This CDR3 region has 16 residues. Germline V lookup: CDR1 SGHVS, CDR2 FNYEAQ. Germline trimming cut 2 bases from V and 7 bases from J; bases unmatched to any gene: 8. Donors counted as nominally healthy when sampled, yet unrecorded immune exposures were likely. Remarks on this clone: Its target is unknown.

The PCR employed 60 Vbeta primers together with 13 Jbeta primers. Profiled with immunoSEQ multiplex PCR; TCRdb holds only in-frame clones, not every one. The sample shows approximately 120,000 clones, 77% of them seen only once. The receptor was derived from a woman between 35 and 50 years old in good health and CMV-seropositive. Specimen: PBMCs. The chain links TRBV7-6 to TRBJ2-2; 9 bases line up with TRBD2. Written as DNA, the CDR3 is TGTGCCAGCAGCTTATATGGCGGGAGGGCCCACGGGGAGCTGTTTTTT. Translating it yields CASSLYGGRAHGELFF.